This passage covers 26 T cell receptor beta chains from one sample sequenced in a study of T cells in Graves' hyperthyroidism and ophthalmopathy. Amplification of TCR beta CDR3 regions was performed using RNA transcripts as template. The primer set for the first-round RT-PCR of the TCR CDR3 was HTBI. TCRdb reprocessed the multiplex PCR reads via MiXCR and lists one record per CDR3 protein. The data hold tens of thousands of distinct CDR3 sequences, with 45% to 65% observed a single time. Material for sequencing was peripheral blood or thyroid tissue (not recorded which). The receptors shown here come from a young man with Graves' hyperthyroidism.

The table lists this clonotype with many counts. The chain recombines TRBV12-3 or TRBV12-4 with TRBJ2-5; possibly TRBD1 or TRBD2 for D (5 bases each). This CDR3 is 15 amino acids long. Trimming stripped 5 bases from V and 3 bases from J, with 16 bases between. The CDR3 protein is CASSLVGDLKETQYF. CDR3 DNA sequence: TGTGCCAGCAGTCTTGTTGGGGACCTGAAAGAGACCCAGTACTTC.

The gene calls are TRBV7-2 and TRBJ2-5; D gene uncertain. V was shortened by 5 bases and J by 4 bases, with 17 bases between the two germline ends. This CDR3 is 15 amino acids long. Germline values: CDR1 SGHTA, CDR2 FQGNSA. CDR3 region: CASSRGPSGTETQYF. CDR3 DNA sequence: TGTGCCAGCAGCCGAGGTCCCAGTGGCACAGAGACCCAGTACTTC.

This clonotype was recorded at least ten times. The chain couples TRBV5-1 to TRBJ1-1; no clear D gene. The CDR3 spans 12 residues. V was cut by 3 bases and J by 5 bases, with 8 bases left in between. Germline lookup yields CDR1 SGHRS and CDR2 YFSETQ. The CDR3 coding sequence is TGCGCCAGCAGCTCGGGTAGGACTGAAGCTTTCTTT. Translation gives CASSSGRTEAFF.

This clonotype occurred many times. V is TRBV7-8 and J is TRBJ1-2; maybe TRBD1 (5 bases). V was shortened by 4 bases and J by 7 bases, with 13 bases between the two germline ends. Germline CDR1 SGHVS, CDR2 FQNEAQ. The CDR3 covers 13 residues. The CDR3 nucleotides are TGTGCCAGCAGCTCCCGACCCGGGGGTGGCTACACCTTC. Protein: CASSSRPGGGYTF.

The V gene is TRBV24-1, the J gene TRBJ1-2; 11 bases are shared with TRBD1. The CDR3 sequence is 16 residues long. V lost 5 bases to trimming and J lost 7 bases; unmatched junction nucleotides: 11. Per germline, CDR1 KGHDR and CDR2 SFDVKD. The CDR3 is CATSGQLLGTGGGYTF. DNA for the CDR3: TGTGCCACCAGTGGGCAACTTCTCGGGACAGGGGGTGGCTACACCTTC.

V and J are TRBV15 and TRBJ2-2; 10 positions agree with TRBD1. This CDR3 contains 14 residues. Germline V gives CDR1 LNHNV, CDR2 YYDKDF (reference sequence). Trimming cost V 5 bases and J 8 bases; bases outside gene matches: 5. The CDR3 DNA reads as TGTGCCACCAGCTTCAGACAGGGGGCAGGGGAGCTGTTTTTT. Protein: CATSFRQGAGELFF. Full variable domain (rest looked up from reference TRBV15 and TRBJ2-2): DAMVIQNPRYQVTQFGKPVTLSCSQTLNHNVMYWYQQKSSQAPKLLFHYYDKDFNNEADTPDNFQSRRPNTSFCFLDIRSPGLGDTAMYLCATSFRQGAGELFFGEGSRLTVL.

V is TRBV10-3 and J is TRBJ2-6, with D hard to call. The CDR3 consists of 10 residues. The germline V and J ends were trimmed by 2 bases and 17 bases, with 7 bases remaining between them. In germline, CDR1 is ENHRY, CDR2 SYGVKD. CDR3 sequence (DNA): TGTGCCATCAGTGAGGACGGCATGACTTTC. Its translation is CAISEDGMTF.

In this sample, this clonotype turned up many times. The V and J genes are TRBV11-3 and TRBJ2-7, with D maybe TRBD2 (5 bases). This CDR3 spans 16 amino acids. The germline V and J ends were trimmed by 5 bases and 6 bases, with 23 bases remaining between them. CDR1 and CDR2 from the germline V gene are SGHNT and YENEEA. The CDR3 coding sequence is TGTGCCAGCAGCCACACCAGCGTGGACTCCCAAGTCGAGCAGTACTTC. Amino acid sequence: CASSHTSVDSQVEQYF.

This clonotype came up many times. The chain recombines TRBV5-4 with TRBJ1-2; 7 positions match TRBD1. V lost 2 bases, J lost 5 bases, and 6 bases stayed unmatched. There are 14 residues in the CDR3. Germline V gene data show CDR1 as SGHNT and CDR2 as YYREEE (reference sequence). CDR3 DNA sequence: TGTGCCAGCAGCTTTGGGACAGCGCGGTATGGCTACACCTTC. Amino acid sequence: CASSFGTARYGYTF.

The chain is built from TRBV4-1 and TRBJ1-4; D gene ambiguous. The CDR3 runs 15 residues. V was pared by 1 base and J by 5 bases, with 11 bases between. The germline gives CDR1 MGHRA, CDR2 YSYEKL. CDR3 sequence: CASSQGVAVNEKLFF. CDR3 nucleotide sequence: TGCGCCAGCAGCCAAGGTGTGGCAGTGAATGAAAAACTGTTTTTT.

This clonotype has just one count. The chain uses TRBV10-3 and TRBJ1-5, with 8 bases identical to TRBD1. Germline V gene sequence: CDR1 ENHRY, CDR2 SYGVKD. This CDR3 spans 12 amino acids. Trimming at V came to 8 bases and at J to 7 bases, leaving 4 bases not matched to a gene. CDR3 residues: CAIGQGVQPQHF. CDR3 DNA: TGTGCCATCGGACAGGGTGTGCAGCCCCAGCATTTT.

In the case of this clonotype: The junction shows a germline mismatch at one end, possibly a read error. The V gene is TRBV10-2, the J gene TRBJ1-1, with 10 nucleotides matching TRBD1. Germline V gene lookup returns CDR1 WSHSY and CDR2 SAAADI. The length of the CDR3 is 14 residues. The CDR3 region is CASSLGTGVTEAYF. DNA of the CDR3: TGCGCCAGCAGCTTAGGGACAGGGGTGACTGAAGCTTACTTT.

The V call is TRBV12-3 or TRBV12-4, the J call TRBJ2-7; TRBD2 aligns across 11 bases. The junction had 5 bases not matched to a gene; V was cut back by 3 bases and J by 7 bases. The CDR3 has 14 residues. As DNA, the CDR3 is TGTGCCAGCAGTTTTACTAGCGGGAGTAGTGAGCAGTACTTC. Translated: CASSFTSGSSEQYF.

In regard to this clonotype: No conserved phenylalanine or tryptophan is present at the end of the CDR3, so a read error is the likely explanation. The chain has TRBV27 and TRBJ1-2; D may be TRBD1 (5 bases). Trimming took 9 bases from V and 8 from J, leaving 16 bases between them. Germline lookup yields CDR1 MNHEY and CDR2 SMNVEV (reference sequence). This CDR3 comprises 12 residues. The CDR3 here is CASGRLAGGYTI. CDR3 in DNA: TGTGCCAGTGGACGGTTGGCAGGGGGCTACACCATC.

About this clonotype: Being one base from a much bigger clone, this may be a read error. V gene TRBV7-9 combines with J gene TRBJ2-7, with unresolved D. The CDR3 has 12 residues. The germline gives CDR1 SEHNR, CDR2 FQNEAQ (reference sequence). CDR3 amino acids: CSSSFLAYEQYF. CDR3 in DNA: TGTTCCAGCAGTTTTTTAGCCTACGAGCAGTACTTC. The full variable domain, its missing parts supplied by reference TRBV7-9 and TRBJ2-7, is DTGVSQNPRHKITKRGQNVTFRCDPISEHNRLYWYRQTLGQGPEFLTYFQNEAQLEKSRLLSDRFSAERPKGSFSTLEIQRTEQGDSAMYLCSSSFLAYEQYFGPGTRLTVT.

The chain is built from TRBV7-2 and TRBJ2-7; 7 nucleotides match TRBD1. Matching the DNA end better, TRBJ2-1 makes the J call doubtful. Germline CDR1 reads SGHTA; CDR2 reads FQGNSA. The CDR3 contains 16 residues. CDR3 nucleotide sequence: TGTGCCAGCAGCCTCAGGACAGGCGCTTTCTCGAGCGAGCAGTTCTTC. Translating it yields CASSLRTGAFSSEQFF.

V and J are TRBV7-6 and TRBJ1-1; D gene uncertain. Germline V lookup: CDR1 SGHVS, CDR2 FNYEAQ. V shed 3 bases and J shed 6 bases, with 14 bases lying between them. This CDR3 spans 14 amino acids. This CDR3 reads CASSFRGLGSEAFF. CDR3 coding DNA: TGTGCCAGCAGCTTCCGGGGTCTCGGCTCTGAAGCTTTCTTT.

The CDR3 nucleotides are TGTGCCAGCAGCATGACTAGCGAGGAAAGATCCTACGAGCAGTACTTC. The encoded protein is CASSMTSEERSYEQYF. The chain couples TRBV7-2 to TRBJ2-7; 8 bases are shared with TRBD2. V lost 5 bases and J lost 1; bases outside the gene matches: 10. The CDR3 is 16 residues long. Germline CDR1 SGHTA, CDR2 FQGNSA.

This clonotype was detected many times. The chain links TRBV6-1 to TRBJ2-7; D is ambiguous. The germline V and J ends were trimmed by 4 bases and 3 bases, with 7 bases remaining between them. Germline values: CDR1 MNHNS, CDR2 SASEGT. The CDR3 is made up of 12 amino acids. The CDR3 sequence: CASSVLDYEQYF. The CDR3, as DNA: TGTGCCAGCAGTGTCTTAGACTACGAGCAGTACTTC.

The V gene is TRBV7-3, the J gene TRBJ1-1, with 7 positions matching TRBD1. CDR3 length equals 13 residues. Germline V lookup: CDR1 SGHTA, CDR2 FQGTGA. After removal of 2 bases from V and 9 bases from J, the junction contained 6 bases not matched to a gene. This CDR3 is CASSLRQGGKAFF. The CDR3, as DNA: TGTGCCAGCAGCTTACGGCAGGGGGGAAAAGCTTTCTTT.

CDR3 DNA: TGTGCCAGCAGCGCCGAGGGGAGATCCACTTCCGAGCAGTACTTC. As protein: CASSAEGRSTSEQYF. J is TRBJ2-7 and V is TRBV7-2; D assignment may be TRBD1 or TRBD2 (5 bases each). Trimming pared 5 bases from V and 6 bases from J, leaving 20 bases between. Germline values: CDR1 SGHTA, CDR2 FQGNSA. This CDR3 contains 15 residues.

Regarding this clonotype: Given the absence of the conserved phenylalanine or tryptophan at the CDR3 end, a read error is likely. The rearrangement joins TRBV7-2 to TRBJ2-5, with D possibly TRBD1 on 6 matching bases. The CDR3 totals 14 residues. Germline V CDR1 and CDR2: SGHTA, FQGNSA. The CDR3 DNA follows: TGCGCCAGCAGCTCACAGGGTCATCGGGAAACCCAGTACATC. The encoded protein is CASSSQGHRETQYI.

The rearrangement links TRBV7-9 to TRBJ2-5; 11 positions match TRBD1. The CDR3 loop spans 15 amino acids. V gave up 3 bases and J gave up 5 bases; unmatched junction bases: 5. The V gene's germline CDR1 is SEHNR and CDR2 FQNEAQ (reference sequence). The CDR3 loop is CASSFRDRGTETQYF. The DNA for the CDR3 is TGTGCCAGCAGCTTTAGGGACAGGGGGACTGAGACCCAGTACTTC.

The chain carries TRBV5-4 and TRBJ2-7, with 9 bases aligning to TRBD2. This CDR3 has 16 residues. V dropped 2 bases and J dropped 2; count of bases not matched to a gene: 8. The germline V gene has CDR1 SGHNT and CDR2 YYREEE (reference sequence). The CDR3 spells CASSLGGAGGTYEQYF. CDR3 nucleotide sequence: TGTGCCAGCAGCTTAGGAGGTGCGGGAGGGACCTACGAGCAGTACTTC.

This chain links TRBV29-1 with TRBJ1-3; 9 positions match TRBD1. The CDR3 has 12 residues. From germline, CDR1 is SQVTM and CDR2 ANQGSEA. Trimming at V came to 6 bases and at J to 9 bases, leaving 6 bases not matched to a gene. The DNA of the CDR3 is TGCAGCGTATATGACAGGGGGGGCACCATATATTTT. Its protein is CSVYDRGGTIYF.

The CDR3 DNA follows: TGTGCCAGCAGCCCCTCGCCGGGACCGCTCTCCTACGAGCAGTACTTC. The encoded protein is CASSPSPGPLSYEQYF. This chain uses TRBV7-2 with TRBJ2-7; TRBD1 or TRBD2 may be the D gene (5 bases each). This CDR3 region has 16 residues. CDR1 is SGHTA and CDR2 is FQGNSA in the germline V gene. V was clipped by 5 bases and J by 0 bases, with 17 bases between them.